This entry features one T cell receptor (beta chain) sequence. Its specificity is not known. Trimming at V came to 5 bases and at J to 3 bases, leaving 16 bases not matched to a gene. CDR3 length: 17 amino acids. The germline V gene has CDR1 SGHNT and CDR2 YENEEA. The sample is drawn from a study of cytomegalovirus exposure and HLA in healthy donors. The PCR used 60 Vbeta and 13 Jbeta primers. In the authors' methods: Some 9.9 million shared chains were among 65 million to 85 million unique TCR beta chains counted in a later analysis. Clones were sequenced by immunoSEQ multiplex PCR, and TCRdb holds only the in-frame ones, with some missing. V and J calls and clone size come straight from that table; D and trimming were deduced from the DNA. The sample comprises 180,000 or so clones, roughly 80% of which are singletons, and around 0.8% rests with the top ten. Overall study findings and caveats: It was assumed in the presence/absence analyses that sequencing depth was roughly uniform across donors. Based on reports, TCR beta sequences accurately predicted HLA-A and HLA-B alleles for most subjects.

The rearrangement links TRBV11-3 to TRBJ2-7; 7 positions agree with TRBD2. The TCR originated in a woman aged 18-30 years in good health and CMV-seronegative. Sequencing was performed on PBMCs. The CDR3 protein is CASSAYDLWRENYEQYF. In DNA, the CDR3 is TGTGCCAGCAGCGCCTACGATCTATGGCGGGAGAACTACGAGCAGTACTTC.